This TCR beta chain originates from a study of post-analysis software for immune sequencing data. Study-level results: In patients, four to six TRBV segments were more frequent than in controls, with TRBV5-6, TRBV5-1 and TRBV20-1 among them.

Unique molecular identifiers tagged the TCR beta cDNA libraries. TCRdb ran MiXCR on the PCR reads and lists one entry per CDR3 protein. Of under 650,000 distinct CDR3 sequences detected, 40% to 50% appear once; the ten largest clones hold under 2%. The germline gives CDR1 SGHRS, CDR2 YFSETQ. The V end was cut by 10 bases, the J end by 6 bases, with 14 bases between. The CDR3 loop spans 12 amino acids. A note on this clonotype: No antigen is known for it.

The chain links TRBV5-1 to TRBJ2-1; a possible D gene is TRBD2 (6 bases). The sequenced material came from blood. This clonotype was obtained from a girl under 18 with multiple sclerosis. CDR3 nucleotide sequence: TGCGCCCCGGATGCGGGGAGCAATGAGCAGTTCTTC. Amino acid sequence: CAPDAGSNEQFF. Looking up the rest from reference TRBV5-1 and TRBJ2-1 gives the full variable domain: KAGVTQTPRYLIKTRGQQVTLSCSPISGHRSVSWYQQTPGQGLQFLFEYFSETQRNKGNFPGRFSGRQFSNSRSEMNVSTLELGDSALYLCAPDAGSNEQFFGPGTRLTVL.